This is a list of T cell receptor beta chains from one sample in a study of post-analysis software for immune sequencing data. One entry per CDR3 protein, called by TCRdb with MiXCR from the PCR reads. The data hold some 690,000 distinct CDR3 sequences, with more than 50% observed a single time. The sequenced sample consisted of blood. Receptors originate from a girl aged 2 to 9 with multiple sclerosis. Both conserved end residues are part of each CDR3. The order of the fields is V gene, J gene, CDR3 length, D gene, clone size, CDR3 protein, CDR3 DNA. A D gene is named only where the DNA matches it firmly. Rows may omit the clone size; those that give it use once, few, many or a size class.

TRBV29-1	TRBJ2-5	13	NA	many	CSVEPGGLKTQYF	TGCAGCGTTGAACCCGGAGGGTTAAAGACCCAGTACTTC
TRBV30	TRBJ2-5	16	TRBD1	NA	CAWSRDRGRFGETQYF	TGTGCCTGGAGCCGTGACAGGGGGAGGTTCGGGGAGACCCAGTACTTC
TRBV9	TRBJ1-2	15	NA	NA	CASSVQTNNNYGYTF	TGTGCCAGCAGCGTCCAAACCAACAATAACTATGGCTACACCTTC
TRBV6-1	TRBJ2-1	13	TRBD2	few	CASSTSGSRMQFF	TGTGCCAGCAGCACTAGCGGGAGTCGCATGCAGTTCTTC
TRBV13	TRBJ2-4	18	TRBD2	NA	CASSPLVGGGVAKNIQYF	TGTGCCAGCAGCCCCCTGGTGGGCGGGGGGGTGGCCAAAAACATTCAGTACTTC
TRBV29-1	TRBJ2-5	13	TRBD1	NA	CSVGQGGGETQYF	TGCAGCGTGGGACAGGGAGGCGGAGAGACCCAGTACTTC
TRBV7-9	TRBJ1-2	14	NA	NA	CASSFQGLNYGYTF	TGTGCCAGCAGCTTTCAGGGCCTGAACTATGGCTACACCTTC
TRBV29-1	TRBJ2-3	11	TRBD2	few	CSGREADTQYF	TGCAGCGGGCGGGAGGCAGATACGCAGTATTTT
TRBV5-1	TRBJ2-5	15	TRBD1	few	CASSFGQGPQETQYF	TGCGCCAGCAGCTTCGGACAGGGCCCACAAGAGACCCAGTACTTC
TRBV7-6	TRBJ2-2	15	NA	NA	CASSLQTAYTGELFF	TGTGCCAGCAGCTTGCAGACAGCCTACACCGGGGAGCTGTTTTTT
TRBV29-1	TRBJ2-2	14	TRBD2	NA	CSARWTSIPGELFF	TGCAGCGCACGCTGGACTAGCATTCCCGGGGAGCTGTTTTTT
TRBV20-1	TRBJ2-4	14	NA	NA	CSARIGTAKNIQYF	TGCAGTGCTAGAATCGGGACAGCCAAAAACATTCAGTACTTC
TRBV25-1	TRBJ2-1	15	NA	few	CASSESSSGYNEQFF	TGTGCCAGCAGTGAATCGTCCAGCGGTTACAATGAGCAGTTCTTC
TRBV5-1	TRBJ2-1	15	NA	many	CASSLTSVADNEQFF	TGCGCCAGCAGCTTGACGTCGGTAGCGGACAATGAGCAGTTCTTC
TRBV7-9	TRBJ2-6	13	NA	few	CASTGAGANVLTF	TGTGCCAGCACCGGGGCTGGGGCCAACGTCCTGACTTTC
TRBV20-1	TRBJ2-3	15	TRBD2	NA	CSASRGVQSTDTQYF	TGCAGTGCCTCTCGGGGGGTCCAAAGCACAGATACGCAGTATTTT
TRBV7-2	TRBJ2-7	15	TRBD1	NA	CASSLVQGGSYEQYF	TGTGCCAGCAGCTTAGTACAGGGGGGCTCCTACGAGCAGTACTTC
TRBV29-1	TRBJ2-1	9	NA	NA	CSVPTEQFF	TGCAGCGTTCCCACTGAGCAGTTCTTC
TRBV7-4	TRBJ2-7	14	TRBD1	NA	CASKVHRGPYEQYF	TGTGCCAGCAAGGTTCACAGGGGACCCTACGAGCAGTACTTC
TRBV10-3	TRBJ2-5	15	TRBD2	once	CAISDGGGAEKTQYF	TGTGCCATCAGTGACGGCGGGGGGGCCGAGAAGACCCAGTACTTC
TRBV20-1	TRBJ2-5	16	NA	NA	CSARRVQGGVGETQYF	TGCAGTGCTAGGAGGGTCCAAGGGGGGGTCGGGGAGACCCAGTACTTC
TRBV7-9	TRBJ2-7	15	TRBD2	few	CASTAGLAAIYEQYF	TGTGCCAGCACCGCGGGACTAGCGGCAATTTACGAGCAGTACTTC
TRBV20-1	TRBJ2-7	15	TRBD2	NA	CSARDWSSGTREQYF	TGCAGTGCTAGAGATTGGTCTAGCGGGACGCGCGAGCAGTACTTC
TRBV4-2	TRBJ2-1	18	TRBD2	NA	CASSQDRLGLAVYNEQFF	TGTGCCAGCAGCCAAGACCGTCTGGGACTAGCTGTCTACAATGAGCAGTTCTTC